Below, 19 T cell receptor beta chains from the same sample are listed, as sequenced in a study of blood T cell repertoires in COVID-19. The protocol was immunoSEQ multiplex PCR, while the TCRdb copy is restricted to in-frame clones and leaves out a portion. The sample includes 200,000 to 250,000 clones, 84% of them seen just once. Input material: peripheral blood. Receptor source: a man younger than 45 with active or convalescent COVID-19.

The count of this clone is one. The chain has TRBV11-2 and TRBJ1-5; D uncertain. From germline, CDR1 is SGHAT and CDR2 FQNNGV. Trimming shortened V by 0 bases and J by 11 bases, and 11 bases separated the two germline ends. This CDR3 spans 13 amino acids. In nucleotides, the CDR3 is TGTGCCAGCAGCTTAGAGGGGAGGCAGGCCCAGCATTTT. This gives the protein CASSLEGRQAQHF.

The sample holds many counts of this clone. CDR3 amino acids: CASSQAWSGTQYF. CDR3 coding DNA: TGTGCCAGCAGCCAAGCCTGGTCGGGTACGCAGTATTTT. The chain is built from TRBV14 and TRBJ2-3; no definite D call. Germline values: CDR1 SGHDN, CDR2 FVKESK. Trimming pared 1 base from V and 8 bases from J, leaving 10 bases between. CDR3 length: 13 residues.

This chain joins TRBV4-3 and TRBJ1-1, with 7 bases aligning to TRBD1. The CDR3 extends over 15 amino acids. Germline V gene lookup returns CDR1 LGHNA and CDR2 YSLEER. The V segment lost 0 bases and the J segment 0 bases; nucleotides outside the gene matches: 1. CDR3 nucleotide sequence: TGCGCCAGCAGCCAAGAAGGGACAGTGAACACTGAAGCTTTCTTT. Protein: CASSQEGTVNTEAFF.

The V and J genes are TRBV28 and TRBJ2-7; 13 positions match TRBD2. The CDR3 is 15 amino acids. Germline V gene data show CDR1 as MDHEN and CDR2 as SYDVKM. V shed 6 bases, J shed 1 base, and the junction held 3 bases outside the gene matches. CDR3 in amino acids: CASSQLAGGSYEQYF. For the CDR3, the DNA is TGTGCCAGCAGCCAACTAGCGGGAGGGTCCTACGAGCAGTACTTC.

The chain combines TRBV5-1 with TRBJ2-5; D uncertain. CDR3 length: 11 amino acids. Between the trimmed V and J ends, which lost 4 bases and 2 bases, there was a span of 3 bases. The V gene's germline CDR1 is SGHRS and CDR2 YFSETQ. CDR3 in amino acids: CASSTQETQYF. CDR3 in DNA: TGCGCCAGCAGCACTCAAGAGACCCAGTACTTC.

The chain joins TRBV9 to TRBJ2-1; 15 bases line up with TRBD2. V dropped 1 base and J dropped 7; count of bases not matched to a gene: 6. The CDR3 sequence is 17 residues long. Germline CDR1 reads SGDLS; CDR2 reads YYNGEE. CDR3 sequence reads: CASSVRTSGGAGNEQFF. The CDR3 coding sequence is TGTGCCAGCAGCGTAAGGACTAGCGGGGGGGCAGGGAATGAGCAGTTCTTC. Looking up the rest from reference TRBV9 and TRBJ2-1 gives the full variable domain: DSGVTQTPKHLITATGQRVTLRCSPRSGDLSVYWYQQSLDQGLQFLIQYYNGEERAKGNILERFSAQQFPDLHSELNLSSLELGDSALYFCASSVRTSGGAGNEQFFGPGTRLTVL.

This sequence joins TRBV30 and TRBJ1-2; D might be TRBD1 (5 bases). The CDR3 runs to 12 residues. Germline V CDR1 and CDR2: GTSNPN, SVGIG (reference sequence). Deletions cut 5 bases from V and 2 bases from J, with 9 bases between. CDR3 residues: CAWDRLNYGYTF. The CDR3 region has the DNA TGTGCCTGGGACAGACTAAACTATGGCTACACCTTC.

This chain connects TRBV6-5 to TRBJ2-5; D is perhaps TRBD2 (6 bases). V shed 8 bases and J shed 2 bases, with 18 bases lying between them. The CDR3 covers 15 residues. The germline CDR1 and CDR2 sequences are MNHEY and SVGAGI. The CDR3 DNA reads TGTGCCAGCGGGGCCCATGGGGGGAGTCAAGAGACCCAGTACTTC. It is translated as CASGAHGGSQETQYF.

The CDR3 DNA reads TGTGCCACCTATAAGAAGGGGCGTTCGGATTCACCCCTCCACTTT. It encodes CATYKKGRSDSPLHF. The chain uses TRBV6-5 and TRBJ1-6; possible D gene TRBD1, 5 bases. The length of the CDR3 is 15 residues. Germline V lookup: CDR1 MNHEY, CDR2 SVGAGI. The V gene lost 10 bases and the J gene lost 8 bases, with 21 bases spanning the gap.

The sample holds one count of this clone. The chain uses TRBV24-1 and TRBJ2-1; 9 bases align to TRBD1. The V gene's germline CDR1 is KGHDR and CDR2 SFDVKD. Losses at the gene ends were 4 bases for V and 3 bases for J; bases not matched to a gene: 6. CDR3 size: 16 residues. The CDR3 is CATSEGTGGNYNEQFF. The CDR3 DNA is TGTGCCACCAGTGAAGGTACAGGGGGCAACTACAATGAGCAGTTCTTC.

The gene calls are TRBV9 and TRBJ1-1; TRBD1 aligns across 7 bases. With 2 bases clipped from V and 4 bases from J, the junction kept 5 bases outside the gene matches. Germline V gene data show CDR1 as SGDLS and CDR2 as YYNGEE. The CDR3 has 14 residues. The CDR3 DNA follows: TGTGCCAGCAGCGTGAAGGGGGCGAGCACTGAAGCTTTCTTT. Its protein product is CASSVKGASTEAFF.

V and J are TRBV7-2 and TRBJ2-2; perhaps TRBD1 as D (6 bases). Per the germline V gene, CDR1 is SGHTA and CDR2 is FQGNSA. The V end was cut by 4 bases, the J end by 1 base, with 13 bases between. This CDR3 has 16 residues. The CDR3 sequence is CASSSGQSLNTGELFF. CDR3 DNA: TGTGCCAGCAGCTCCGGACAGTCACTGAACACCGGGGAGCTGTTTTTT.

This rearrangement joins TRBV6-2 or TRBV6-3 to TRBJ2-7; D perhaps matches TRBD1 (5 bases). Germline V gene data show CDR1 as MNHEY and CDR2 as SVGEGT. The CDR3 is made up of 14 amino acids. The V end lost 4 bases, the J end lost 6 bases, and 16 bases lay between the germline ends. The CDR3 nucleotides are TGTGCCAGCAGTTTCCTCAATCAGGGCGGCGAGCAGTACTTC. Translated: CASSFLNQGGEQYF.

This clone was seen a handful of times. V gene TRBV30 combines with J gene TRBJ1-1; D not certain. Germline-derived CDR1 and CDR2 are GTSNPN and SVGIG (reference sequence). V gave up 2 bases and J gave up 7 bases, with 14 bases separating them. The length of the CDR3 is 13 residues. CDR3 in DNA: TGTGCCTGGAGTCCGAGGGCGGCGAATGAAGCTTTCTTT. Translated: CAWSPRAANEAFF.

This chain joins TRBV2 and TRBJ2-7, with 8 bases matching TRBD1. The CDR3 extends over 14 amino acids. Trimming took 6 bases from V and 4 from J; bases not matched to a gene: 8. Germline V lookup: CDR1 SNHLY, CDR2 FYNNEI. CDR3 in DNA: TGTGCCAGCAGCCGGACAGGGACCACTTACGAGCAGTACTTC. As protein: CASSRTGTTYEQYF.

The chain is built from TRBV11-2 and TRBJ2-7; perhaps TRBD2 as D (6 bases). The CDR3 totals 16 residues. Germline loops: CDR1 SGHAT, CDR2 FQNNGV. V was clipped by 2 bases and J by 6 bases, with 20 bases between them. CDR3 loop: CASSLSTGSLPGEQYF. CDR3 bases: TGTGCCAGCAGCTTATCCACCGGGAGCCTACCGGGCGAGCAGTACTTC. The full variable domain, completed using reference TRBV11-2 and TRBJ2-7, is EAGVAQSPRYKIIEKRQSVAFWCNPISGHATLYWYQQILGQGPKLLIQFQNNGVVDDSQLPKDRFSAERLKGVDSTLKIQPAKLEDSAVYLCASSLSTGSLPGEQYFGPGTRLTVT.

The table lists this clone with a few counts. The J gene is TRBJ2-7, the V gene TRBV27, with 12 nucleotides matching TRBD2. CDR1 is MNHEY, CDR2 SMNVEV, per germline (reference sequence). V shed 6 bases, J shed 4 bases, and the junction held 7 bases outside the gene matches. This CDR3 has 15 amino acids. CDR3 nucleotide sequence: TGTGCCAGCAGCCCGACTAGCGGGGGAATATACGAGCAGTACTTC. Translating gives CASSPTSGGIYEQYF.

This clone has a handful of counts. The gene calls are TRBV7-2 and TRBJ2-7, with unresolved D. V gave up 5 bases and J gave up 2 bases, with 16 bases separating them. The CDR3 is made up of 15 amino acids. Germline lookup yields CDR1 SGHTA and CDR2 FQGNSA. CDR3 amino acids: CASSTAPDRAYEQYF. DNA for the CDR3: TGTGCCAGCAGCACGGCTCCAGATCGGGCCTACGAGCAGTACTTC.

The CDR3 DNA reads TGTGCCAGCAGCCACAGGGGTGCCAATCAGCCCCAGCATTTT. It codes for CASSHRGANQPQHF. V is TRBV28 and J is TRBJ1-5; 7 bases are a match to TRBD1. This CDR3 is 14 amino acids long. The V segment lost 6 bases and the J segment 3 bases; nucleotides outside the gene matches: 5. CDR1 is MDHEN and CDR2 is SYDVKM in the germline V gene. The variable domain in full, completed from reference TRBV28 and TRBJ1-5, reads DVKVTQSSRYLVKRTGEKVFLECVQDMDHENMFWYRQDPGLGLRLIYFSYDVKMKEKGDIPEGYSVSREKKERFSLILESASTNQTSMYLCASSHRGANQPQHFGDGTRLSIL.